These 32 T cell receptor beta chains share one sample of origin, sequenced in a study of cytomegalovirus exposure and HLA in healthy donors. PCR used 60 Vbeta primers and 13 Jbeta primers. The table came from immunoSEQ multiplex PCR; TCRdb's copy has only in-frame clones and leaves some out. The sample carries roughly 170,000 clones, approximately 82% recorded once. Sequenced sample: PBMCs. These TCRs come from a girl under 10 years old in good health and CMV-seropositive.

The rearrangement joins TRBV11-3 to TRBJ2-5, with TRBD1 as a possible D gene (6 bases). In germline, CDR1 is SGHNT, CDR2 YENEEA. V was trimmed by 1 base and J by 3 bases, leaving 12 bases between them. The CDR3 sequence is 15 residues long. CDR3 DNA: TGTGCCAGCAGCTTAGGGTTCCAGGGGAAAGAGACCCAGTACTTC. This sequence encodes CASSLGFQGKETQYF.

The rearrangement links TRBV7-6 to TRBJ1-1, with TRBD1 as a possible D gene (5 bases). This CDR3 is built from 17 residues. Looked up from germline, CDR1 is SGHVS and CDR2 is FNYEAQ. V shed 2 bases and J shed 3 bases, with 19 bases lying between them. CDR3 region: CASSLSLGRGVDTEAFF. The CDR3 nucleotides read TGTGCCAGCAGCTTATCTCTCGGACGGGGGGTAGACACTGAAGCTTTCTTT.

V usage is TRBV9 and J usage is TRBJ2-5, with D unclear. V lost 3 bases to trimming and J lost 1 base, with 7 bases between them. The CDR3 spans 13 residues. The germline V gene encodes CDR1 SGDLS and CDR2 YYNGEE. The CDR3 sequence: CASSAHFQETQYF. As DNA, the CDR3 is TGTGCCAGCAGCGCACATTTCCAAGAGACCCAGTACTTC.

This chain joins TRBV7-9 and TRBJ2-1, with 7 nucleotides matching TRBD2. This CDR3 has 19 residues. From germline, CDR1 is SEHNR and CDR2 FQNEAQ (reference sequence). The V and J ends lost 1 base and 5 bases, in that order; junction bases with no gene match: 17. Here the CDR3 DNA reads TGTGCCAGCAGCTTAGGGGCACTCCGTGGGAGGGCCTCGAACAATGAGCAGTTCTTC. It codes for CASSLGALRGRASNNEQFF. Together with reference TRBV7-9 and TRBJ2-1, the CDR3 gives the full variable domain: DTGVSQNPRHKITKRGQNVTFRCDPISEHNRLYWYRQTLGQGPEFLTYFQNEAQLEKSRLLSDRFSAERPKGSFSTLEIQRTEQGDSAMYLCASSLGALRGRASNNEQFFGPGTRLTVL.

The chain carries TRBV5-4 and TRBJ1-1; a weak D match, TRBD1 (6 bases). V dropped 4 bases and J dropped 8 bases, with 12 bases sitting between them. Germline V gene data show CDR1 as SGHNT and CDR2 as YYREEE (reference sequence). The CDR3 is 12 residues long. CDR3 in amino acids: CASSRWTEEAFF. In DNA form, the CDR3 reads TGTGCCAGCAGCCGTTGGACAGAGGAAGCTTTCTTT.

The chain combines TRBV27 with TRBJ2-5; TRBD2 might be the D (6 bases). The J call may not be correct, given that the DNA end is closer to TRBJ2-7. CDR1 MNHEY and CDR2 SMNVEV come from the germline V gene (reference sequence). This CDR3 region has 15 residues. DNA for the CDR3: TGTGCCAGCAGTCCGGACGGGGACTTCTCCTACGAGCAGTACTTC. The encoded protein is CASSPDGDFSYEQYF.

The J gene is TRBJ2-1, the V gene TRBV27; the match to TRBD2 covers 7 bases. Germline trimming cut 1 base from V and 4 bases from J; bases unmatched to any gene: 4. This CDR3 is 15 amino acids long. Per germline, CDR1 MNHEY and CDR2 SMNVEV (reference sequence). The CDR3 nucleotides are TGTGCCAGCAGTTTATGGGGGGGAGCATACAATGAGCAGTTCTTC. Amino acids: CASSLWGGAYNEQFF.

Here the CDR3 reads CASSPGQGFLLEAFF. CDR3 DNA sequence: TGTGCCAGTAGTCCAGGACAGGGTTTTCTCCTTGAAGCTTTCTTT. The chain recombines TRBV19 with TRBJ1-1; 8 bases are shared with TRBD1. The V gene end was trimmed by 5 bases and the J gene end by 7 bases; junction bases not matched to a gene: 12. CDR3 size: 15 residues. Per germline, CDR1 LNHDA and CDR2 SQIVND (reference sequence).

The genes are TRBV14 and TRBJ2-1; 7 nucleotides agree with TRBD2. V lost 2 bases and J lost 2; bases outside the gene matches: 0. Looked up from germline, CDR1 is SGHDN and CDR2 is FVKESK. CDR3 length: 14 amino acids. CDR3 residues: CASSQLAAYNEQFF. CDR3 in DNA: TGTGCCAGCAGCCAACTAGCGGCCTACAATGAGCAGTTCTTC.

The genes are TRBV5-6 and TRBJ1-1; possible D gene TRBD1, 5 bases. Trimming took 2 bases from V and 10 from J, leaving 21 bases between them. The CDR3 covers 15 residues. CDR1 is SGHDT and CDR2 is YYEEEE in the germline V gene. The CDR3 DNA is TGTGCCAGCAGCTTTCTTGGTCGGGGGAATTGTGGAGCTTTCTTT. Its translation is CASSFLGRGNCGAFF.

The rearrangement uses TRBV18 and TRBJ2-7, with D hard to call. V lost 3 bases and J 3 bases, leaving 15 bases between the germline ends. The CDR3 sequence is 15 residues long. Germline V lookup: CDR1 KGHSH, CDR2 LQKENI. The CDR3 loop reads CASSPPSWQYYEQYF. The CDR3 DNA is TGTGCCAGCTCACCTCCGTCGTGGCAGTACTACGAGCAGTACTTC.

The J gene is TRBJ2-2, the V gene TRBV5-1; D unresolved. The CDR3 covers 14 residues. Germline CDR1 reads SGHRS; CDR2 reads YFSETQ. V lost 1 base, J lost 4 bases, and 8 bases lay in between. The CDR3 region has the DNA TGCGCCAGCAGCTTGACGGCAGGCACCGGGGAGCTGTTTTTT. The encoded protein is CASSLTAGTGELFF. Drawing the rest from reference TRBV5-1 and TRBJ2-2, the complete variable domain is KAGVTQTPRYLIKTRGQQVTLSCSPISGHRSVSWYQQTPGQGLQFLFEYFSETQRNKGNFPGRFSGRQFSNSRSEMNVSTLELGDSALYLCASSLTAGTGELFFGEGSRLTVL.

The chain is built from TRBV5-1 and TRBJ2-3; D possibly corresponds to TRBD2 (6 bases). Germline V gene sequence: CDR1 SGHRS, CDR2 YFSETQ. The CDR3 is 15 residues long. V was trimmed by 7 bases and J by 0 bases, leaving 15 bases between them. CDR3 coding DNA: TGCGCCAGCGGCCTAGGGAGGCCTAGCACAGATACGCAGTATTTT. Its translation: CASGLGRPSTDTQYF.

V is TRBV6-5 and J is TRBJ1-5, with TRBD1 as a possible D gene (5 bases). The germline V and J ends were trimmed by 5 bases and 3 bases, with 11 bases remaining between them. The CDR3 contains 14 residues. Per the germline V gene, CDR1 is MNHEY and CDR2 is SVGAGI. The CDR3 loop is CASSESGSNQPQHF. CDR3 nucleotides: TGTGCCAGCAGTGAATCAGGGTCCAATCAGCCCCAGCATTTT.

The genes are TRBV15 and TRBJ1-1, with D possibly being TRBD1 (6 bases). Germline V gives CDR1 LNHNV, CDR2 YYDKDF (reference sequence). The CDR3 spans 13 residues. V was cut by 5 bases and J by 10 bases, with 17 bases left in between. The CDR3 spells CATSEGVGLRAFF. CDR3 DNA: TGTGCCACCAGCGAGGGGGTGGGTCTTCGAGCTTTCTTT.

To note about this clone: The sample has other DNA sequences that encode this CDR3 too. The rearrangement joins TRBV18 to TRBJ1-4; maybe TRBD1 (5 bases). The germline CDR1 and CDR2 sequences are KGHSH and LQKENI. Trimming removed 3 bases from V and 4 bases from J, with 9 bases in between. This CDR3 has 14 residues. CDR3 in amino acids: CASSPGGDNEKLFF. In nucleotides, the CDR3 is TGTGCCAGCTCACCGGGAGGGGATAATGAAAAACTGTTTTTT.

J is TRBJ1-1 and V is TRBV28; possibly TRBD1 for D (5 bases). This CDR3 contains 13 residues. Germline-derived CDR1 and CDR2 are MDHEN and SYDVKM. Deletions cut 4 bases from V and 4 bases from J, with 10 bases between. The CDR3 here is CASSSRDATEAFF. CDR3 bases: TGTGCCAGCAGTTCCAGGGATGCCACTGAAGCTTTCTTT.

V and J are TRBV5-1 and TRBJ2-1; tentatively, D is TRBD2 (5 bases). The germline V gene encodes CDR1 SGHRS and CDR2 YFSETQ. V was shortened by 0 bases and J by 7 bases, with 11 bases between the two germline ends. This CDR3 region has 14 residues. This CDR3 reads CASSLGSDPNEQFF. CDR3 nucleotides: TGCGCCAGCAGCTTGGGTAGCGATCCGAATGAGCAGTTCTTC.

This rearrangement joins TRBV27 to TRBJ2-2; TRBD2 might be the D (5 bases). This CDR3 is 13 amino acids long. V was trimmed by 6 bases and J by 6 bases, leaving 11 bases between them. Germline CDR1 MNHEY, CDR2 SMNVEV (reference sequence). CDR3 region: CASSITEAGELFF. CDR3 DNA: TGTGCCAGCAGCATCACGGAGGCCGGGGAGCTGTTTTTT.

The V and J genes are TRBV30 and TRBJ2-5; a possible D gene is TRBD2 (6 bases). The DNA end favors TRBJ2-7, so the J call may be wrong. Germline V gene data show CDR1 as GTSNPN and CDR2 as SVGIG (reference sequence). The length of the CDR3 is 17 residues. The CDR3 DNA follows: TGTGCCTGGAGTGGATACTCCGCGGGATTAAACTCCTACGAGCAGTACTTC. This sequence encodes CAWSGYSAGLNSYEQYF.

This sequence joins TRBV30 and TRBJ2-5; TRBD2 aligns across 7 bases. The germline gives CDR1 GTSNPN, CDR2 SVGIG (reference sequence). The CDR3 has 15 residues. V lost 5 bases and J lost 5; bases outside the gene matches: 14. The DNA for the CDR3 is TGTGCCTGGTCTAGCGGAGCTCTGGGAGCTGAGACCCAGTACTTC. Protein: CAWSSGALGAETQYF.

The CDR3 sequence: CASSPRGGYEQFF. CDR3 DNA sequence: TGTGCCAGCAGCCCAAGAGGTGGCTATGAGCAGTTCTTC. The V call is TRBV7-6, the J call TRBJ2-1; no reliable D call. The V and J ends lost 5 bases and 8 bases respectively, with 13 bases between them. Germline V lookup: CDR1 SGHVS, CDR2 FNYEAQ. This CDR3 spans 13 amino acids.

CDR3 in DNA: TGTGCCAGCAGACCGACAGGGGTTTTCTACGAGCAGTACTTC. This translates into CASRPTGVFYEQYF. The chain links TRBV5-4 to TRBJ2-7, with 8 bases that match TRBD1. The trim removed 5 bases at V and 3 bases at J, leaving 7 bases unmatched. Germline V gene lookup returns CDR1 SGHNT and CDR2 YYREEE (reference sequence). The CDR3 covers 14 residues.

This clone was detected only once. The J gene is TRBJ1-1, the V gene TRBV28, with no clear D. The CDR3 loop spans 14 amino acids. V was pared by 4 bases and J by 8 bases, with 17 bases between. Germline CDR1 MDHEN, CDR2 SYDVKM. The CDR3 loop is CASSYTPQESEAFF. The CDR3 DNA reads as TGTGCCAGCAGTTATACGCCCCAGGAATCAGAAGCTTTCTTT.

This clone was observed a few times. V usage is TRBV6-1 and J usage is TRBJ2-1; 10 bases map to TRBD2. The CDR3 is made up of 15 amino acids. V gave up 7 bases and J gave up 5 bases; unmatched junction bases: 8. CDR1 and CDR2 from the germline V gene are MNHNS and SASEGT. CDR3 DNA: TGTGCCAGCAAGAACCTAGCGGGGGCCCACAATGAGCAGTTCTTC. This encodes CASKNLAGAHNEQFF.

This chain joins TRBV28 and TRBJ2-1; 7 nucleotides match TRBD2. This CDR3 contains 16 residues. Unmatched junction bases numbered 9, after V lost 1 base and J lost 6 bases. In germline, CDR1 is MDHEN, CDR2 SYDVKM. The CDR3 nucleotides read TGTGCCAGCAGTTTATTAGGTAGCGGGTGGCGCAATGAGCAGTTCTTC. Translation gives CASSLLGSGWRNEQFF.

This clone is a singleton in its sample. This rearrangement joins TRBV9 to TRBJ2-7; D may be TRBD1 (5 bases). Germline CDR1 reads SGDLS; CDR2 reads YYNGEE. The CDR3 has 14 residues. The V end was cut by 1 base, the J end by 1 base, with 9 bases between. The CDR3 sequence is CASSVQGGSYEQYF. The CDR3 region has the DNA TGTGCCAGCAGCGTACAGGGTGGATCCTACGAGCAGTACTTC.

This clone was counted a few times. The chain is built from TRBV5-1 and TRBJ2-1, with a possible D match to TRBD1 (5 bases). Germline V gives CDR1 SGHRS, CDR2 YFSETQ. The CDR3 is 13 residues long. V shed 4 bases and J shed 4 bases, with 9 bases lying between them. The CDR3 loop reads CASSIDSYNEQFF. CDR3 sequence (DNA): TGCGCCAGCAGCATAGACAGTTACAATGAGCAGTTCTTC.

The CDR3 protein is CASSSQAPEQFF. CDR3 DNA: TGTGCCAGCAGCAGCCAGGCTCCCGAGCAGTTCTTC. This chain joins TRBV7-9 and TRBJ2-1; D remains ambiguous. This CDR3 has 12 residues. The germline V gene encodes CDR1 SEHNR and CDR2 FQNEAQ (reference sequence). With 5 bases removed from V and 10 bases from J, the gap between germline ends came to 12 bases.

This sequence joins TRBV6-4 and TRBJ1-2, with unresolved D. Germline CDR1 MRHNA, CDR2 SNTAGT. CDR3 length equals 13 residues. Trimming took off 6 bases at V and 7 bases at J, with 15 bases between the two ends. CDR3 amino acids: CASRPEGGGGYTF. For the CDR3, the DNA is TGTGCCAGCAGACCGGAGGGCGGCGGTGGCTACACCTTC.

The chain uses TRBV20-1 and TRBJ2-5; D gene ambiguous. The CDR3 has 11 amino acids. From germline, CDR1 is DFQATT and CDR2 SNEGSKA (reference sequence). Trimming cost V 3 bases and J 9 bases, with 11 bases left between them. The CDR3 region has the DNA TGCAGTGCTAGGCGAGGTTTGGCCCAGTACTTC. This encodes CSARRGLAQYF.

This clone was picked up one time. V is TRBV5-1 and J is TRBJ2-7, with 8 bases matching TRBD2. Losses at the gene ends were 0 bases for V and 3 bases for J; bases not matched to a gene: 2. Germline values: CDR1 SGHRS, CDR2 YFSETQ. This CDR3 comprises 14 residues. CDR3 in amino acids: CASSLGREVYEQYF. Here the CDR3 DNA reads TGCGCCAGCAGCTTGGGGCGGGAGGTCTACGAGCAGTACTTC.